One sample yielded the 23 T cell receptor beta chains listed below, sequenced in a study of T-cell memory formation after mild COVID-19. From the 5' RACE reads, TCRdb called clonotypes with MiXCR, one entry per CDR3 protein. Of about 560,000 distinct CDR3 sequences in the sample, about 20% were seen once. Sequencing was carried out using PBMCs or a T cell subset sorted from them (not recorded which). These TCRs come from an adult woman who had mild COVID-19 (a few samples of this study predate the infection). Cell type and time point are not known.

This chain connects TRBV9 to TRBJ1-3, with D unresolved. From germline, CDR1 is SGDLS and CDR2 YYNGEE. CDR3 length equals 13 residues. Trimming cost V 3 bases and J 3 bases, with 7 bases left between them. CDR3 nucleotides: TGTGCCAGCAGCGGGACCCTTGGAAACACCATATATTTT. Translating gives CASSGTLGNTIYF. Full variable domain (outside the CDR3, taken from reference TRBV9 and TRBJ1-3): DSGVTQTPKHLITATGQRVTLRCSPRSGDLSVYWYQQSLDQGLQFLIQYYNGEERAKGNILERFSAQQFPDLHSELNLSSLELGDSALYFCASSGTLGNTIYFGEGSWLTVV.

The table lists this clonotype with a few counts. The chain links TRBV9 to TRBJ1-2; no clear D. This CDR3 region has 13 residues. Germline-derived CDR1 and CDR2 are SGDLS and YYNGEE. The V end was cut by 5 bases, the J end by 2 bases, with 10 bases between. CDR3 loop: CASSPDMNYGYTF. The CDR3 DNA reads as TGTGCCAGCAGTCCCGACATGAACTATGGCTACACCTTC.

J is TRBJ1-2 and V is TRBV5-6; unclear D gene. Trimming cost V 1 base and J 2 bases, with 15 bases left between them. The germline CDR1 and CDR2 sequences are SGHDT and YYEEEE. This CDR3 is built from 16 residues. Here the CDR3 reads CASSLFGGSSNYGYTF. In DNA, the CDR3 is TGTGCCAGCAGCTTGTTCGGTGGCAGCTCCAACTATGGCTACACCTTC.

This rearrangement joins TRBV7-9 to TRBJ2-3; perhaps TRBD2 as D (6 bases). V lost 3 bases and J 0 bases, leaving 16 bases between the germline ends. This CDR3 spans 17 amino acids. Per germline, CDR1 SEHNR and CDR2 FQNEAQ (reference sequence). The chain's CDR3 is CASSFPRLGTSTDTQYF. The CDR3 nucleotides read TGTGCCAGCAGCTTTCCGAGGCTGGGGACTAGCACAGATACGCAGTATTTT.

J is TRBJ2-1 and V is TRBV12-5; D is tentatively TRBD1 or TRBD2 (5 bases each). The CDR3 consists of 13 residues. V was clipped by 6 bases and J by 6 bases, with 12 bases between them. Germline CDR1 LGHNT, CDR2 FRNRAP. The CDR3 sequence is CASGPGRSNEQFF. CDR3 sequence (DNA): TGTGCTAGTGGCCCGGGACGAAGCAATGAGCAGTTCTTC.

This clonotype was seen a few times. The CDR3 nucleotides read TGTGCCAGCAGCTCAGGGACCAACGCAGCCACTGAAGCTTTCTTT. This gives the protein CASSSGTNAATEAFF. The genes are TRBV5-6 and TRBJ1-1; possible D gene TRBD1, 5 bases. The V end lost 3 bases, the J end lost 4 bases, and 16 bases lay between the germline ends. This CDR3 is 15 amino acids long. Looked up from germline, CDR1 is SGHDT and CDR2 is YYEEEE. Complete variable domain (other parts from reference TRBV5-6 and TRBJ1-1): DAGVTQSPTHLIKTRGQQVTLRCSPKSGHDTVSWYQQALGQGPQFIFQYYEEEERQRGNFPDRFSGHQFPNYSSELNVNALLLGDSALYLCASSSGTNAATEAFFGQGTRLTVV.

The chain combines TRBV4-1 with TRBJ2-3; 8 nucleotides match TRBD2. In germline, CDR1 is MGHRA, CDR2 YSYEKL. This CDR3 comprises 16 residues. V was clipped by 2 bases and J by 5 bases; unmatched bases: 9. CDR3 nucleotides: TGCGCCAGCAGCCAATACACGGGGGGGCGGGAAGATACGCAGTATTTT. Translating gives CASSQYTGGREDTQYF.

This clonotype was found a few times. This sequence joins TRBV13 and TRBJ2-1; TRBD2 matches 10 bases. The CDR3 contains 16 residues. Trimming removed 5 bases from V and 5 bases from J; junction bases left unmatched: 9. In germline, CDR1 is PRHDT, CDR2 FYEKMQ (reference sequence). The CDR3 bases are TGTGCCAGCAGCGCTAATCTAGCGGGAGCGGACAATGAGCAGTTCTTC. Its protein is CASSANLAGADNEQFF. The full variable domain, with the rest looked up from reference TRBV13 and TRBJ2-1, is AAGVIQSPRHLIKEKRETATLKCYPIPRHDTVYWYQQGPGQDPQFLISFYEKMQSDKGSIPDRFSAQQFSDYHSELNMSSLELGDSALYFCASSANLAGADNEQFFGPGTRLTVL.

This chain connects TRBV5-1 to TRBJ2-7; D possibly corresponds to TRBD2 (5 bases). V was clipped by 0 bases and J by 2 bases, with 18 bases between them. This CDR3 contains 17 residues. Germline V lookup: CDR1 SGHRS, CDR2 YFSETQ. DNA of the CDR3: TGCGCCAGCAGCTTGGCCGGGATAGGCTCCACCGCCTACGAGCAGTACTTC. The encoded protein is CASSLAGIGSTAYEQYF.

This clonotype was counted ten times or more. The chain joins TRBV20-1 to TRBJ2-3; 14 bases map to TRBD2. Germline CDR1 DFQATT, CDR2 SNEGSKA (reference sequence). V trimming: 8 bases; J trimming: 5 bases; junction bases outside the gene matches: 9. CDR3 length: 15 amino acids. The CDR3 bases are TGCAGTAATTCCGGACTAGCGGGGGGAAAAGATACGCAGTATTTT. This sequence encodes CSNSGLAGGKDTQYF.

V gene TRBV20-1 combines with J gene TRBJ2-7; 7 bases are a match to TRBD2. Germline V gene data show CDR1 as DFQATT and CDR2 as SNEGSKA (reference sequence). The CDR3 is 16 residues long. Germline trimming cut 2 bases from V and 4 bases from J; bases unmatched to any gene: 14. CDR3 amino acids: CSARPLLGAGPYEQYF. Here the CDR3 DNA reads TGCAGTGCTAGACCTCTTTTGGGAGCGGGGCCATACGAGCAGTACTTC.

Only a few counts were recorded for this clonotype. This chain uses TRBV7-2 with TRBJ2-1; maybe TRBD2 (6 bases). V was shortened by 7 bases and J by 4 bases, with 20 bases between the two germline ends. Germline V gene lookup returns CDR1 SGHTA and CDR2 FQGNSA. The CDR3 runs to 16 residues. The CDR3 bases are TGTGCCAGCACCCGTGGGGGGACTGGGAGGTACAATGAGCAGTTCTTC. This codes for CASTRGGTGRYNEQFF.

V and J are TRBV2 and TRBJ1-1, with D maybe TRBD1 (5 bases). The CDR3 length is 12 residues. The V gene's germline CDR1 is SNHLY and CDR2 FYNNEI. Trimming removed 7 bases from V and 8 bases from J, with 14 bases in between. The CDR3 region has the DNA TGTGCCAGCAAAAGGTCGGGGACGGAAGCTTTCTTT. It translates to CASKRSGTEAFF.

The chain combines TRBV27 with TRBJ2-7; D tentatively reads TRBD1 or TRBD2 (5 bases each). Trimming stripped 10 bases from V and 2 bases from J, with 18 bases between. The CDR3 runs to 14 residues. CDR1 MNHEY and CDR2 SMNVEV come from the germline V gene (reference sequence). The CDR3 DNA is TGTGCCACTTCTCTTACGGTGGGGGCCTACGAGCAGTACTTC. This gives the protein CATSLTVGAYEQYF.

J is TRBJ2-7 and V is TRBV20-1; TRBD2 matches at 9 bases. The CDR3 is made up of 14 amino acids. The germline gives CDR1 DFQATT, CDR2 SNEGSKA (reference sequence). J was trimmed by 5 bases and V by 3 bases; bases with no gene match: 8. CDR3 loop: CSARSSGGWDEQYF. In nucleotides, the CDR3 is TGCAGTGCTAGGAGTAGCGGGGGTTGGGACGAGCAGTACTTC.

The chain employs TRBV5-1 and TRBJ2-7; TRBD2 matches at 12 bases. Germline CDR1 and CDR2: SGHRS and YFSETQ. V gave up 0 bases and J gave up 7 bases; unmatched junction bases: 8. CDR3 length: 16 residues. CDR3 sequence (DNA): TGCGCCAGCAGCTTGGCCCTAGCGGGAGGGCCGGGAGAGCAGTACTTC. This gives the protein CASSLALAGGPGEQYF.

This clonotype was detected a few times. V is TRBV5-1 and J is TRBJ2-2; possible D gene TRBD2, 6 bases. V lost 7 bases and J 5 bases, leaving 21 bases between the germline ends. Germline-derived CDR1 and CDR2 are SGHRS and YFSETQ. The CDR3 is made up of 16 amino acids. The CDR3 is CASGAGTGEPTGELFF. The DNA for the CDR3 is TGCGCCAGCGGAGCCGGGACTGGTGAACCAACCGGGGAGCTGTTTTTT.

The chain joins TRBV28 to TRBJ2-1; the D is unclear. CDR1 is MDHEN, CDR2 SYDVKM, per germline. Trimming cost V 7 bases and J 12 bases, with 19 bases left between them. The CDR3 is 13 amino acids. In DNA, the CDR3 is TGTGCCAGCACCTACCCCCAGGCTAGTCTGCAGTTCTTC. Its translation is CASTYPQASLQFF.

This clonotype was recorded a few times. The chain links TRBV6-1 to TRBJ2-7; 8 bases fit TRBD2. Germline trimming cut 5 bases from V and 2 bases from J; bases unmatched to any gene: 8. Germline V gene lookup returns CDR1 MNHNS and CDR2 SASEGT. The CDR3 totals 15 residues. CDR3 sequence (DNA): TGTGCCAGCAGTACCGAGCGGGGGCAAACCTACGAGCAGTACTTC. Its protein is CASSTERGQTYEQYF.

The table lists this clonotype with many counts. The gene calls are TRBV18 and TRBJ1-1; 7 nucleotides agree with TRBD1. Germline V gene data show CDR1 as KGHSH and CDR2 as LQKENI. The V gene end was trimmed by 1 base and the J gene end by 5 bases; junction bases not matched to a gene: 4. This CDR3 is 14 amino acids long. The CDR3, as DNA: TGTGCCAGCTCACCACAGGGGGCCGGGACTGAAGCTTTCTTT. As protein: CASSPQGAGTEAFF.

In DNA, the CDR3 is TGTGCCAGCAGCCGGAAGGATACAGGCGAGGACACCGGGGAGCTGTTTTTT. This encodes CASSRKDTGEDTGELFF. The gene calls are TRBV9 and TRBJ2-2, with a weak D call TRBD1 (5 bases). The V end lost 4 bases, the J end lost 3 bases, and 19 bases lay between the germline ends. This CDR3 has 17 amino acids. Germline lookup yields CDR1 SGDLS and CDR2 YYNGEE.

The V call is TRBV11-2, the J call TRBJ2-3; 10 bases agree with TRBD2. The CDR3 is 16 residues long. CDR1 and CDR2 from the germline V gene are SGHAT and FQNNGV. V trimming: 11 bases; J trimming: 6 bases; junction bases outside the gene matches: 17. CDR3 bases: TGTGCCGCAGAGGGGCTAGCGGGAGCAGGGAGTGATACGCAGTATTTT. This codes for CAAEGLAGAGSDTQYF.

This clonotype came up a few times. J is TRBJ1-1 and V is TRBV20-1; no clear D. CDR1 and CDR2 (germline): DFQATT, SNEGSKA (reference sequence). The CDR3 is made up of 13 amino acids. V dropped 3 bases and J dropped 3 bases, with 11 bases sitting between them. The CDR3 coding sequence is TGCAGTGCTAGTACGGGCCTCTACACTGAAGCTTTCTTT. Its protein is CSASTGLYTEAFF.